Listed below are T cell receptor beta chains from one sample, sequenced in a study of T cell responses to AZD1222 COVID-19 vaccine. TCRdb's table, derived via immunoSEQ multiplex PCR, lists solely in-frame clones and lacks some. The data show roughly 270,000 clones, with roughly 93% seen just once and roughly 0.6% held by the top ten. Sequencing used peripheral blood, obtained 28 days after the second AZD1222 dose. The receptors were sampled from an adult who received the AZD1222 COVID-19 vaccine. Each CDR3 is given with its conserved first and last residue. The D gene is left open where the match is weak. A row's size may be missing; if present it is once, few, many or a size class.

j_gene,abundance,d_gene,v_gene,CDR3aa,CDR3nt
TRBJ1-1,.,.,TRBV6-1,CASNPPQGTEAFF,TGTGCCAGCAACCCCCCCCAGGGGACTGAAGCTTTCTTT
TRBJ1-2,once,.,TRBV21-1,CASSKRRDRGEDGYTF,TGTGCCAGCAGCAAACGGAGGGACAGGGGGGAGGATGGCTACACCTTC
TRBJ2-7,once,.,TRBV19,CASSIATGTMDYEQYF,TGTGCCAGTAGTATAGCCACCGGTACGATGGACTACGAGCAGTACTTC
TRBJ1-5,.,.,TRBV24-1,CATQWDSNQPQHF,TGTGCCACGCAGTGGGATAGCAATCAGCCCCAGCATTTT
TRBJ2-7,once,.,TRBV2,CASLGEYYEQYF,TGTGCCAGCCTCGGGGAATATTACGAGCAGTACTTC
TRBJ1-1,.,.,TRBV5-1,CASSQGGGTEAFF,TGCGCCAGCAGCCAGGGAGGAGGCACTGAAGCTTTCTTT
TRBJ2-4,.,.,TRBV19,CASSTQTRAKNIQYF,TGTGCCAGTAGTACCCAGACAAGAGCCAAAAACATTCAGTACTTC
TRBJ2-7,few,.,TRBV4-2,CASSQEGAYEQYF,TGTGCCAGCAGCCAAGAGGGCGCGTACGAGCAGTACTTC
TRBJ2-5,.,.,TRBV3-1/TRBV3-2,CASSQGGVETQYF,TGTGCCAGCAGCCAAGGGGGAGTGGAGACCCAGTACTTC
TRBJ2-2,.,.,TRBV6-6,CASTLESSGWLFF,TGTGCCAGCACTTTAGAGTCCTCGGGGTGGCTGTTTTTT
TRBJ1-1,.,.,TRBV3-1/TRBV3-2,CASSQAARLNTEAFF,TGTGCCAGCAGCCAAGCGGCCAGGCTGAACACTGAAGCTTTCTTT
TRBJ2-7,.,.,TRBV9,CASSVGGNPGEQYF,TGTGCCAGCAGCGTAGGTGGGAACCCTGGGGAGCAGTACTTC
TRBJ1-1,.,.,TRBV18,CASSPSTGNTEAFF,TGTGCCAGCTCACCCTCAACGGGGAACACTGAAGCTTTCTTT
TRBJ2-5,.,TRBD1,TRBV5-1,CASSAGTGGLGETQYF,TGCGCCAGCAGCGCTGGGACAGGGGGTCTTGGGGAGACCCAGTACTTC
TRBJ1-2,.,.,TRBV7-9,CASSLAGTTSNYGYTF,TGTGCCAGCAGCTTAGCTGGAACTACCTCGAACTATGGCTACACCTTC
TRBJ1-5,.,.,TRBV6-6,CASTLENNQPQHF,TGTGCCAGCACTCTAGAGAATAATCAGCCCCAGCATTTT
TRBJ2-2,.,.,TRBV9,CASSVRVGELFF,TGTGCCAGCAGCGTGAGGGTCGGGGAGCTGTTTTTT
TRBJ2-7,.,TRBD2,TRBV7-2,CASSSGRGSRYEQYF,TGTGCCAGCAGCTCCGGTCGCGGGAGTAGGTACGAGCAGTACTTC
TRBJ2-5,.,.,TRBV5-1,CASSLWGKETQYF,TGCGCCAGCAGCCTGTGGGGGAAAGAGACCCAGTACTTC
TRBJ1-4,.,.,TRBV28,CASSDQKLATNEKLFF,TGTGCCAGCAGTGATCAGAAACTTGCAACTAATGAAAAACTGTTTTTT
TRBJ2-5,.,TRBD1,TRBV6-2/TRBV6-3,CASSYRPRTGRQETQYF,TGTGCCAGCAGTTACCGCCCCCGGACAGGGCGGCAAGAGACCCAGTACTTC
TRBJ2-7,.,.,TRBV5-1,CASSLATANYEQYF,TGCGCCAGCAGCTTGGCGACTGCTAACTACGAGCAGTACTTC
TRBJ2-7,.,TRBD2,TRBV14,CASSPGGDDEQYF,TGTGCCAGCAGCCCGGGGGGTGACGACGAGCAGTACTTC
TRBJ2-2,.,TRBD1,TRBV29-1,CSVRGQLNTGELFF,TGCAGCGTTAGGGGACAGTTAAACACCGGGGAGCTGTTTTTT
TRBJ2-5,few,.,TRBV7-9,CASSPVGGPEETQYF,TGTGCCAGCAGCCCAGTTGGAGGGCCGGAGGAGACCCAGTACTTC
TRBJ2-7,.,.,TRBV5-5,CASSLEWGAEDYEQYF,TGTGCCAGCAGCCTGGAATGGGGGGCGGAAGACTACGAGCAGTACTTC
TRBJ1-1,.,.,TRBV2,CASSEARTYTEAFF,TGTGCCAGCAGTGAAGCTAGGACTTACACTGAAGCTTTCTTT
TRBJ1-5,.,.,TRBV6-5,CASWGGRVGSQPQHF,TGTGCCAGCTGGGGGGGCAGGGTTGGTTCTCAGCCCCAGCATTTT
TRBJ2-3,.,.,TRBV7-2,CASSLGRGHTDTQYF,TGTGCCAGCAGCTTAGGTCGCGGTCACACAGATACGCAGTATTTT
TRBJ1-5,.,TRBD1,TRBV6-2/TRBV6-3,CASSRDRGFSNQPQHF,TGTGCCAGCAGCCGGGACAGGGGGTTTAGCAATCAGCCCCAGCATTTT
TRBJ1-2,.,.,TRBV2,CASSEARRSWGYTF,TGTGCCAGCAGTGAAGCAAGACGTTCGTGGGGCTACACCTTC
TRBJ2-7,.,.,TRBV9,CASSVVGSSYEQYF,TGTGCCAGCAGCGTAGTGGGCAGCTCCTACGAGCAGTACTTC
TRBJ1-4,.,TRBD1,TRBV3-1/TRBV3-2,CASSQGDRGSGNEKLFF,TGTGCCAGCAGCCAAGGAGACAGGGGGTCCGGTAATGAAAAACTGTTTTTT